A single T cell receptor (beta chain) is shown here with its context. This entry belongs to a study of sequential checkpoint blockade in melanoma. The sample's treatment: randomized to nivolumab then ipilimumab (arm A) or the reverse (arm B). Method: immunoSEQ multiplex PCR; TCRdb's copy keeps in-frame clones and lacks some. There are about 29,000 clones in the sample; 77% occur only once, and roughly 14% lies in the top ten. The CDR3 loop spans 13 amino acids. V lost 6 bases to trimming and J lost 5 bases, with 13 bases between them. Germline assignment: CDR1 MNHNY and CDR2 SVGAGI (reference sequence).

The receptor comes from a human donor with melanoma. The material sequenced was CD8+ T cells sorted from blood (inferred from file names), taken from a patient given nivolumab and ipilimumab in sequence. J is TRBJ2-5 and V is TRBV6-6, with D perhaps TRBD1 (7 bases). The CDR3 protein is CASRDQGGETQYF. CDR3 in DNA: TGTGCCAGCAGAGACCAGGGGGGCGAGACCCAGTACTTC.